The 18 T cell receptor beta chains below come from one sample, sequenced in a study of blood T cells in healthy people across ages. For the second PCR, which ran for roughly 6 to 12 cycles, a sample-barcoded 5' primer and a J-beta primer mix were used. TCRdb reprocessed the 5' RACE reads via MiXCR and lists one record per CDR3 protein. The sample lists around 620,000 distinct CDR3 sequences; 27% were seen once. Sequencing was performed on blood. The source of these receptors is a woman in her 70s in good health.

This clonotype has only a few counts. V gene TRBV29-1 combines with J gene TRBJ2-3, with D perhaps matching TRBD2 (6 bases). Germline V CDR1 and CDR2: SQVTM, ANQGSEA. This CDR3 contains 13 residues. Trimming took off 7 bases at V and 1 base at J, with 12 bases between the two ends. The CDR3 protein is CSGIAAGTDTQYF. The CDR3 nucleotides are TGCAGCGGCATAGCGGCGGGCACAGATACGCAGTATTTT.

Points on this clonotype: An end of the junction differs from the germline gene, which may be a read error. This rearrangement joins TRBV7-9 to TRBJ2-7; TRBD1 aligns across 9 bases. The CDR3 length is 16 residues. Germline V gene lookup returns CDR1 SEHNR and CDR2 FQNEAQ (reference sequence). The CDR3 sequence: CARSYPTGGGPYEQYF. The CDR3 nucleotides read TGTGCCCGCAGCTACCCTACAGGGGGCGGCCCCTACGAGCAGTACTTC. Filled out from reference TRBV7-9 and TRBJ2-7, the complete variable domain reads DTGVSQNPRHKITKRGQNVTFRCDPISEHNRLYWYRQTLGQGPEFLTYFQNEAQLEKSRLLSDRFSAERPKGSFSTLEIQRTEQGDSAMYLCARSYPTGGGPYEQYFGPGTRLTVT.

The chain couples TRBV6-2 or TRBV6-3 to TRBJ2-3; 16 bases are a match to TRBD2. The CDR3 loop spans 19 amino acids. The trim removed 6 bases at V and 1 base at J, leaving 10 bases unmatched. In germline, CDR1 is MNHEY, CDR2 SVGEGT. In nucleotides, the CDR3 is TGTGCCAGCAGGCGGCCGGGACTAGCGGGGGGGCCTGGCACAGATACGCAGTATTTT. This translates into CASRRPGLAGGPGTDTQYF.

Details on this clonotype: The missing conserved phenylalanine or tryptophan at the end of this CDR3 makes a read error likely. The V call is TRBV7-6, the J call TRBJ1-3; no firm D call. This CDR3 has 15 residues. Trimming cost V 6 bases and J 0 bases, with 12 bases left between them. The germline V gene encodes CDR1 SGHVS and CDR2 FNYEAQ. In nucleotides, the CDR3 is TGTGCCAGCAGTCTAGGAAGAGGCTCTGGAAACACCATATATATT. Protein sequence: CASSLGRGSGNTIYI.

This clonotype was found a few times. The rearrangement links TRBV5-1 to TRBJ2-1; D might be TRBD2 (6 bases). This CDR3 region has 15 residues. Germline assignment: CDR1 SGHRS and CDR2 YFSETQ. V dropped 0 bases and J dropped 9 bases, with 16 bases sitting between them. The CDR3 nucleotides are TGCGCCAGCAGCTTGGGGGACTCGGATAGGAGTGAGCAGTTCTTC. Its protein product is CASSLGDSDRSEQFF.

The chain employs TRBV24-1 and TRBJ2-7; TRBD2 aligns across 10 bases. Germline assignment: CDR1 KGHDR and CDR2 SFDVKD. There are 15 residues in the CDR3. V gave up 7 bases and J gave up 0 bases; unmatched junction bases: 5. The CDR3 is CATSPSGGPSYEQYF. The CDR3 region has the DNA TGTGCCACCAGCCCTAGCGGGGGTCCCTCCTACGAGCAGTACTTC.

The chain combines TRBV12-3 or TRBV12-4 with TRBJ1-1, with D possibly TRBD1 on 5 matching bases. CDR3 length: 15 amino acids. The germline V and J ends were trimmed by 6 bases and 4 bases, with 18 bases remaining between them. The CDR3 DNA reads TGTGCCAGCAGCGCCGAAGGGGCGCGTGGCACTGAAGCTTTCTTT. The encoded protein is CASSAEGARGTEAFF.

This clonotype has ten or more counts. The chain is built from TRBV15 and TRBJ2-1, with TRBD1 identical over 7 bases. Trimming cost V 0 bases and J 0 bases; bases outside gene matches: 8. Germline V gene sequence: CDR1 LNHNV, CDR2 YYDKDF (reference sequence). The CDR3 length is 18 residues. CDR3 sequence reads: CATSRERGGHLSYNEQFF. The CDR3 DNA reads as TGTGCCACCAGCAGAGAGAGAGGGGGCCACCTCTCCTACAATGAGCAGTTCTTC.

Written as DNA, the CDR3 is TGTGCCACCAGTGATCCGAATCTAGCGGGGTCCTACAATGAGCAGTTCTTC. Its translation: CATSDPNLAGSYNEQFF. The chain carries TRBV24-1 and TRBJ2-1; TRBD2 aligns across 9 bases. The CDR3 runs 17 residues. Per germline, CDR1 KGHDR and CDR2 SFDVKD. V trimming: 3 bases; J trimming: 1 base; junction bases outside the gene matches: 6.

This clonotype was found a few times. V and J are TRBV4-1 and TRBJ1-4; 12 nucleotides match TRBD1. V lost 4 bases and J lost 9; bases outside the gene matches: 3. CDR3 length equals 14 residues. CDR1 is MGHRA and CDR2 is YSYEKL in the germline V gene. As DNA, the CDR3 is TGCGCCAGCAGCCCCCGGGACAGGGGGCAAAAACTGTTTTTT. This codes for CASSPRDRGQKLFF.

The CDR3 protein is CASMTGTEAFF. CDR3 nucleotides: TGTGCCAGCATGACTGGGACTGAAGCTTTCTTT. The V gene is TRBV6-6, the J gene TRBJ1-1; D is undetermined. The CDR3 totals 11 residues. Germline CDR1 MNHNY, CDR2 SVGAGI (reference sequence). V was shortened by 7 bases and J by 5 bases, with 8 bases between the two germline ends.

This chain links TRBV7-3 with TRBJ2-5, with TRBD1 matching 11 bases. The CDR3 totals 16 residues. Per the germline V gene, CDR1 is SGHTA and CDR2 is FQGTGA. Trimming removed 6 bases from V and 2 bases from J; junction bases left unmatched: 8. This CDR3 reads CASSFWTGGGQETQYF. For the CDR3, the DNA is TGTGCCAGCAGTTTCTGGACAGGGGGCGGTCAAGAGACCCAGTACTTC.

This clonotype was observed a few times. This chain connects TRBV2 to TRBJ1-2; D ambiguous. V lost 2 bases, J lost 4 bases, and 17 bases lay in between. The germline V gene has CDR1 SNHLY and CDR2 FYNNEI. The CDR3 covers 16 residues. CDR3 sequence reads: CASSELGTIGGYGYTF. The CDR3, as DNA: TGTGCCAGCAGTGAATTAGGTACCATCGGAGGCTATGGCTACACCTTC.

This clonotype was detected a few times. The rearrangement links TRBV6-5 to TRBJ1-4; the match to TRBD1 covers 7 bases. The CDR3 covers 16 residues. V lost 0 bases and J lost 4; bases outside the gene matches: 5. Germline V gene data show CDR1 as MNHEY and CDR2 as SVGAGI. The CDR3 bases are TGTGCCAGCAGTTACTCTGTGAGACAGGGTAATGAAAAACTGTTTTTT. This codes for CASSYSVRQGNEKLFF.

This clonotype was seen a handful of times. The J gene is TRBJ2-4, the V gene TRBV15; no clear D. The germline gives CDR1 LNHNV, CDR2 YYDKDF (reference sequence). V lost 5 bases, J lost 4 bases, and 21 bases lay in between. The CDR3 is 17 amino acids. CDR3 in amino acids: CATSGVSANDWKNIQYF. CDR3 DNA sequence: TGTGCCACCAGCGGGGTGTCCGCAAACGACTGGAAAAACATTCAGTACTTC.

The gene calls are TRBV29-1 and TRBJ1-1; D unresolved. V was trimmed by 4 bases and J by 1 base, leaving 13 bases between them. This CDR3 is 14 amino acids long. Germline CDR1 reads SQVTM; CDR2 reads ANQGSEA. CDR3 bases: TGCAGCGTTGTAAGGGAAGTGTCGAACACTGAAGCTTTCTTT. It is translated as CSVVREVSNTEAFF.

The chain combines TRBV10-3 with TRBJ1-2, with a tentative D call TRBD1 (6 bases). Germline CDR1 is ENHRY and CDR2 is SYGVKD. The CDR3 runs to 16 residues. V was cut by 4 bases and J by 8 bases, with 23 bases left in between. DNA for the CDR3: TGTGCCATCAGTGGGCCCTATCGTACAGGGTCCTACGGCTACACCTTC. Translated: CAISGPYRTGSYGYTF.

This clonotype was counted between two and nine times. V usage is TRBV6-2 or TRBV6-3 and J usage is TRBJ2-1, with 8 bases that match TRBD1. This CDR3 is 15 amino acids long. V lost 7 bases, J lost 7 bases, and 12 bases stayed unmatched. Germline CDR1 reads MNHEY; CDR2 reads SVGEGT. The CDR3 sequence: CASNQGGRGQNEQFF. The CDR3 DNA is TGTGCCAGCAACCAGGGAGGCAGGGGGCAGAATGAGCAGTTCTTC.